The rows below give T cell receptor beta chains drawn from one sample of a study of T cells in Graves' hyperthyroidism and ophthalmopathy. TCRdb called the multiplex PCR reads again in MiXCR, with one record for every CDR3 protein. The profile covers approximately 410,000 distinct CDR3 sequences, with roughly 15% appearing a single time and approximately 13% taken by the ten largest. The sequenced material came from blood. These receptors were obtained from a man younger than 35 with Graves' ophthalmopathy. The CDR3 runs from the conserved cysteine through the conserved F or W. The order of the fields is J gene, CDR3 length, D gene, clone size, V gene, CDR3 DNA, CDR3 protein. The D gene is left open where the match is weak. Size values are once, few and many counts, or a class for expanded clones, and some rows have none.

j_gene: TRBJ2-5; len: 12; d_gene: NA; abundance: many; v_gene: TRBV6-1; CDR3nt: TGTGCCAGCAGTCCCAGTGGTGTGGCCCAGTACTTC; CDR3aa: CASSPSGVAQYF
j_gene: TRBJ1-1; len: 14; d_gene: NA; abundance: many; v_gene: TRBV14; CDR3nt: TGTGCCAGCAGCCAAGATTTCCAGAACACTGAAGCTTTCTTT; CDR3aa: CASSQDFQNTEAFF
j_gene: TRBJ2-5; len: 13; d_gene: NA; abundance: NA; v_gene: TRBV29-1; CDR3nt: TGCAGCGTGGTCAAGCCGGGACCAGAGACCCAGTACTTC; CDR3aa: CSVVKPGPETQYF
j_gene: TRBJ2-7; len: 16; d_gene: NA; abundance: NA; v_gene: TRBV27; CDR3nt: TGTGCCAGCAGTTTAAGCCTAAGCAGGTCCTCCTACGAGCAGTACTTC; CDR3aa: CASSLSLSRSSYEQYF
j_gene: TRBJ1-4; len: 11; d_gene: NA; abundance: many; v_gene: TRBV2; CDR3nt: TGTGCCAGCCGACTAAATGAAAAACTGTTTTTT; CDR3aa: CASRLNEKLFF
j_gene: TRBJ1-2; len: 15; d_gene: NA; abundance: many; v_gene: TRBV6-1; CDR3nt: TGTGCCAGCAGTGACGCGGCGGGTACCTTCTATGGCTACACCTTC; CDR3aa: CASSDAAGTFYGYTF
j_gene: TRBJ2-3; len: 16; d_gene: NA; abundance: NA; v_gene: TRBV29-1; CDR3nt: TGCAGCGTTGAAGACAGACTCCTGGGAACGACAGATACGCAGTATTTT; CDR3aa: CSVEDRLLGTTDTQYF
j_gene: TRBJ2-1; len: 17; d_gene: TRBD1; abundance: many; v_gene: TRBV12-3/TRBV12-4; CDR3nt: TGTGCCAGCAGTTTAGAGGTTGGGAAGGGGGCGCGCAATGAGCAGTTCTTC; CDR3aa: CASSLEVGKGARNEQFF
j_gene: TRBJ2-2; len: 15; d_gene: TRBD1; abundance: few; v_gene: TRBV10-1; CDR3nt: TGCGCCAGCAGTGAGACAGGGGCGAACACCGGGGAGCTGTTTTTT; CDR3aa: CASSETGANTGELFF
j_gene: TRBJ1-2; len: 14; d_gene: TRBD1; abundance: NA; v_gene: TRBV9; CDR3nt: TGTGCCAGCAGCGCCACAGGGGGTAACTATGGCTACACCTTC; CDR3aa: CASSATGGNYGYTF
j_gene: TRBJ1-2; len: 15; d_gene: NA; abundance: many; v_gene: TRBV5-1; CDR3nt: TGCGCCAGCCGCCTGAGTCGGGGTTTAAACTATGGCTACACCTTC; CDR3aa: CASRLSRGLNYGYTF
j_gene: TRBJ2-3; len: 13; d_gene: TRBD1; abundance: many; v_gene: TRBV28; CDR3nt: TGTGCCAGCAGGACAGGGGGCCCAGATACGCAGTATTTT; CDR3aa: CASRTGGPDTQYF
j_gene: TRBJ2-5; len: 15; d_gene: TRBD1; abundance: many; v_gene: TRBV5-1; CDR3nt: TGCGCCAGCAGCCTAGGACAGGGGGGGATGGAGACCCAGTACTTC; CDR3aa: CASSLGQGGMETQYF
j_gene: TRBJ2-1; len: 15; d_gene: NA; abundance: many; v_gene: TRBV29-1; CDR3nt: TGCAGCGTTGCGAAAGGTTCGGGAGCCAGGAATGAGCAGTTCTTC; CDR3aa: CSVAKGSGARNEQFF
j_gene: TRBJ1-3; len: 14; d_gene: NA; abundance: many; v_gene: TRBV11-3; CDR3nt: TGTGCCCCCTGGGGGGAACGCTCTGGAAACACCATATATTTT; CDR3aa: CAPWGERSGNTIYF
j_gene: TRBJ2-1; len: 13; d_gene: NA; abundance: many; v_gene: TRBV30; CDR3nt: TGTGCCTGGATGTGGGGCTCCTACAATGAGCAGTTCTTC; CDR3aa: CAWMWGSYNEQFF
j_gene: TRBJ1-1; len: 14; d_gene: NA; abundance: many; v_gene: TRBV11-2; CDR3nt: TGTGCCAGCAGCTTGCGGGAGATGAACACTGAAGCTTTCTTT; CDR3aa: CASSLREMNTEAFF
j_gene: TRBJ1-5; len: 15; d_gene: NA; abundance: NA; v_gene: TRBV5-6; CDR3nt: TGTGCCAGCAACCAAGGGGGTTTCCTCAATCAGCCCCAGCATTTT; CDR3aa: CASNQGGFLNQPQHF
j_gene: TRBJ2-3; len: 15; d_gene: NA; abundance: many; v_gene: TRBV5-8; CDR3nt: TGTGCCAGCAGCCCCTGGACAGACGTCTCAGATACGCAGTATTTT; CDR3aa: CASSPWTDVSDTQYF
j_gene: TRBJ2-7; len: 14; d_gene: NA; abundance: NA; v_gene: TRBV5-5; CDR3nt: TGTGCCAGCAGCCCATCGACAAACTCCTACGAGCAGTACTTC; CDR3aa: CASSPSTNSYEQYF
j_gene: TRBJ2-1; len: 16; d_gene: TRBD1; abundance: NA; v_gene: TRBV7-9; CDR3nt: TGTGCCAGCAGCCTACGGACAGGGAGCTCCTACAATGAGCAGTTCTTC; CDR3aa: CASSLRTGSSYNEQFF
j_gene: TRBJ1-3; len: 16; d_gene: NA; abundance: few; v_gene: TRBV24-1; CDR3nt: TGTGCCACCAGTGATCCCGGGGGGGCTGCTGGAAACACCATATATTTT; CDR3aa: CATSDPGGAAGNTIYF
j_gene: TRBJ1-2; len: 15; d_gene: NA; abundance: many; v_gene: TRBV3-1; CDR3nt: TGTGCCAGCAGCCAACCCGGACAGCCTGGGTATGGCTACACCTTC; CDR3aa: CASSQPGQPGYGYTF
j_gene: TRBJ1-1; len: 15; d_gene: NA; abundance: many; v_gene: TRBV5-6; CDR3nt: TGTGCCAGCAGCCACCGCAGTGATCGGAACACTGAAGCTTTCTTT; CDR3aa: CASSHRSDRNTEAFF
j_gene: TRBJ1-2; len: 16; d_gene: NA; abundance: NA; v_gene: TRBV4-1; CDR3nt: TGCGCCAGCAGCCAAGAACGGGACGGGACCCGCTATGGCTACACCTTC; CDR3aa: CASSQERDGTRYGYTF
j_gene: TRBJ2-5; len: 14; d_gene: TRBD1; abundance: many; v_gene: TRBV10-3; CDR3nt: TGTGCCATCAGCTCGACAGGGGCAGAGGAGACCCAGTACTTC; CDR3aa: CAISSTGAEETQYF
j_gene: TRBJ2-7; len: 15; d_gene: NA; abundance: NA; v_gene: TRBV6-1; CDR3nt: TGTGCCAGCAGTGAATCTGGGGGGGGCCGCTACGAGCAGTACTTC; CDR3aa: CASSESGGGRYEQYF
j_gene: TRBJ1-4; len: 13; d_gene: NA; abundance: NA; v_gene: TRBV7-2; CDR3nt: TGTGCCAGCAGCCCACAGGGACCCCAAAAACTGTTTTTT; CDR3aa: CASSPQGPQKLFF
j_gene: TRBJ2-5; len: 13; d_gene: NA; abundance: NA; v_gene: TRBV20-1; CDR3nt: TGCAGAGTTAGCGCCCTTCTTTGGGGGACCCAGTACTTC; CDR3aa: CRVSALLWGTQYF
j_gene: TRBJ1-1; len: 13; d_gene: TRBD1; abundance: many; v_gene: TRBV6-1; CDR3nt: TGTGCCAGTGGCGGGGGGACAGTGGAACCAGCTTTCTTT; CDR3aa: CASGGGTVEPAFF
j_gene: TRBJ2-7; len: 13; d_gene: TRBD1; abundance: few; v_gene: TRBV27; CDR3nt: TGTGCCAGCAGATGGACAGGGAGTTACGAGCAGTACTTC; CDR3aa: CASRWTGSYEQYF
j_gene: TRBJ2-7; len: 15; d_gene: NA; abundance: few; v_gene: TRBV6-5; CDR3nt: TGTGCCAGCAGTTACTCACGGGCGCTAACCTACGAGCAGTACTTC; CDR3aa: CASSYSRALTYEQYF
j_gene: TRBJ1-1; len: 13; d_gene: NA; abundance: many; v_gene: TRBV27; CDR3nt: TGTGCCAGCAGGTACAGGGCGAACACTGAAGCTTTCTTT; CDR3aa: CASRYRANTEAFF
j_gene: TRBJ2-7; len: 12; d_gene: NA; abundance: many; v_gene: TRBV5-1; CDR3nt: TGCGCCAGCAGTCACTACTCCTACGAGCAGTACTTC; CDR3aa: CASSHYSYEQYF
j_gene: TRBJ2-7; len: 13; d_gene: NA; abundance: many; v_gene: TRBV7-8; CDR3nt: TGTGCCAGCAGCTTAGTTCTGGGGTGGGAGCAGTACTTC; CDR3aa: CASSLVLGWEQYF
j_gene: TRBJ2-1; len: 12; d_gene: NA; abundance: many; v_gene: TRBV11-3; CDR3nt: TGTGCCAGCAGCTTAGGGTTTACTGAGCAGTTCTTC; CDR3aa: CASSLGFTEQFF
j_gene: TRBJ1-1; len: 15; d_gene: TRBD1; abundance: many; v_gene: TRBV3-1; CDR3nt: TGTGCCAGCACCCCCCCTTTAACAGGGGGCACTGAAGCTTTCTTT; CDR3aa: CASTPPLTGGTEAFF
j_gene: TRBJ1-1; len: 16; d_gene: NA; abundance: many; v_gene: TRBV27; CDR3nt: TGTGCCAGCAGTTTAGGCAGGGCGGTTCGGGGCACTGAAGCTTTCTTT; CDR3aa: CASSLGRAVRGTEAFF
j_gene: TRBJ1-2; len: 13; d_gene: TRBD1; abundance: NA; v_gene: TRBV2; CDR3nt: TGTGCCAATACAGGGGAAACGAACTGTGGCTACACCTTC; CDR3aa: CANTGETNCGYTF
j_gene: TRBJ1-2; len: 13; d_gene: NA; abundance: many; v_gene: TRBV13; CDR3nt: TGTGCCAGCAGCACAGGAGAAGGGGACGGCTACACCTTC; CDR3aa: CASSTGEGDGYTF
j_gene: TRBJ1-6; len: 14; d_gene: NA; abundance: NA; v_gene: TRBV6-1; CDR3nt: TGTGCCAGCAGTGAAGGGCTCTGGAATTCACCCCTCCACTTT; CDR3aa: CASSEGLWNSPLHF
j_gene: TRBJ1-1; len: 14; d_gene: NA; abundance: many; v_gene: TRBV10-3; CDR3nt: TGTGCCATCAGTGAGTCGGAGGGGGGCACTGAAGCTTTCTTT; CDR3aa: CAISESEGGTEAFF
j_gene: TRBJ2-7; len: 21; d_gene: TRBD2; abundance: many; v_gene: TRBV15; CDR3nt: TGTGCCACCAGCAGAGATCCCCGACTAGCGGGAGGCGAACTAAGCTCCTACGAGCAGTACTTC; CDR3aa: CATSRDPRLAGGELSSYEQYF
j_gene: TRBJ1-1; len: 14; d_gene: NA; abundance: many; v_gene: TRBV2; CDR3nt: TGTGCCAGCAGTGAATTGAGCGGGAACACTGAAGCTTTCTTT; CDR3aa: CASSELSGNTEAFF
j_gene: TRBJ1-6; len: 16; d_gene: NA; abundance: many; v_gene: TRBV3-1; CDR3nt: TGTGCCAGCAGCCTTCGACCGGGTTCCTATAATTCACCCCTCCACTTT; CDR3aa: CASSLRPGSYNSPLHF